This TCR beta chain was identified in a study of molecular identifiers for immune sequencing clone quantification. This clonotype has only a few counts. TCRdb reanalysed the PCR reads using MiXCR and keeps one entry per CDR3 protein. The table shows more than 450,000 distinct CDR3 sequences, with less than 30% occurring only once. The CDR3 length is 19 residues. Germline lookup yields CDR1 MGHRA and CDR2 YSYEKL. Trimming at V came to 4 bases and at J to 8 bases, leaving 20 bases not matched to a gene. The rearrangement joins TRBV4-1 to TRBJ2-1; 10 nucleotides match TRBD2. Sequencing was performed on naive CD8+ T cells from blood, with Jurkat cell RNA spiked in. Subset defined: FACS-sorted CD8+CD4-CCR7+CD45RA+ naive T cells. The receptor comes from a human donor in good health. Some libraries in this study had Jurkat cell RNA spiked in. CDR3 bases: TGCGCCAGCAGCCTTTACCTACCCCGTGGACTAGCGGCCCGTGATGAGCAGTTCTTC. It is translated as CASSLYLPRGLAARDEQFF.